The 17 T cell receptor beta chains given below trace back to one sample, sequenced in a study of breast tumors, draining lymph nodes, adjacent tissues. Via MiXCR, TCRdb re-called the multiplex PCR reads, giving one row per CDR3 protein. The data hold 150,000 to 200,000 distinct CDR3 sequences, with approximately 33% observed a single time. Breast cancer patients provided tissue from their axillary draining lymph nodes. Sequencing was carried out using axillary lymph node tissue. The receptors shown here come from a female donor with breast cancer. Some clones in this sample may be carry-over from other donors' samples.

Worth noting for this clonotype: One end of the junction does not line up with germline, which may come from a read error. This chain links TRBV7-7 with TRBJ1-6; 9 nucleotides align to TRBD1. This CDR3 has 14 amino acids. The germline gives CDR1 SSHAT, CDR2 FNYEAQ (reference sequence). The CDR3 region has the DNA TGTGCTAGCAGCTCGAGACAGGGGGTCTCACCCCTCCACTTT. Translation: CASSSRQGVSPLHF.

This clonotype was observed many times. This chain connects TRBV5-1 to TRBJ2-3; weak D call: TRBD2 (6 bases). The CDR3 is 17 amino acids. V was cut by 4 bases and J by 0 bases, with 18 bases left in between. Germline CDR1 reads SGHRS; CDR2 reads YFSETQ. The CDR3 here is CASSLSFGRTSTDTQYF. DNA for the CDR3: TGCGCCAGCAGCCTGTCCTTTGGGAGGACTAGCACAGATACGCAGTATTTT.

This clonotype was seen many times. Germline is not matched at one junction end, which may reflect a read error. The chain combines TRBV7-7 with TRBJ2-1; 12 nucleotides line up with TRBD1. This CDR3 comprises 18 residues. From germline, CDR1 is SSHAT and CDR2 FNYEAQ (reference sequence). The CDR3 DNA reads as TGTGCTAGCAGTTCAGGGACAGGGGGCTCTATGATGCACAATGAGCAGTTCTTC. This translates into CASSSGTGGSMMHNEQFF.

A few counts support this clonotype. The chain employs TRBV20-1 and TRBJ1-1; D remains unclear. Germline V CDR1 and CDR2: DFQATT, SNEGSKA (reference sequence). The V end lost 0 bases, the J end lost 1 base, and 6 bases lay between the germline ends. This CDR3 has 13 amino acids. As DNA, the CDR3 is TGCAGTGCTAGAGACATACGGAACACTGAAGCTTTCTTT. Translating gives CSARDIRNTEAFF.

The sample holds many counts of this clonotype. The chain links TRBV13 to TRBJ1-2, with D tentatively TRBD1 (6 bases). The CDR3 is made up of 14 amino acids. The V gene lost 2 bases and the J gene lost 8 bases, with 15 bases spanning the gap. Germline V gene sequence: CDR1 PRHDT, CDR2 FYEKMQ (reference sequence). In nucleotides, the CDR3 is TGTGCCAGCAGCTTACCTGGGGGCGGAAGAGGCTACACCTTC. Amino acids: CASSLPGGGRGYTF.

This clonotype was picked up a small number of times. V gene TRBV4-2 combines with J gene TRBJ1-1, with 7 bases identical to TRBD1. Germline V gene data show CDR1 as LGHNA and CDR2 as YNFKEQ. The CDR3 contains 12 residues. With 8 bases clipped from V and 0 bases from J, the junction kept 0 bases outside the gene matches. CDR3 bases: TGTGCCAGCGGACAGGTGAACACTGAAGCTTTCTTT. It specifies CASGQVNTEAFF.

Turning to this clonotype: A read error may be the cause here, since a much bigger clone is one base away. The V gene is TRBV20-1, the J gene TRBJ2-3; TRBD2 aligns across 8 bases. This CDR3 region has 14 residues. V lost 6 bases, J lost 8 bases, and 13 bases stayed unmatched. The V gene's germline CDR1 is DFQATT and CDR2 SNEGSKA (reference sequence). CDR3 sequence (DNA): TGCAGTGCCGGGGGGGATAGGCGACCAGCTACGCAGTATTTT. Translation gives CSAGGDRRPATQYF.

In its sample, this clonotype was seen many times. The V call is TRBV6-2 or TRBV6-3, the J call TRBJ1-2; 9 positions match TRBD1. The CDR3 has 15 amino acids. With 5 bases clipped from V and 2 bases from J, the junction kept 6 bases outside the gene matches. CDR1 MNHEY and CDR2 SVGEGT come from the germline V gene. CDR3 region: CASSLHGTGNYGYTF. Written as DNA, the CDR3 is TGTGCCAGCAGTCTACACGGGACAGGGAACTATGGCTACACCTTC.

The V and J genes are TRBV6-1 and TRBJ1-1; no clear D gene. Deletions cut 0 bases from V and 5 bases from J, with 13 bases between. CDR1 MNHNS and CDR2 SASEGT come from the germline V gene. The CDR3 has 15 residues. The CDR3 DNA reads as TGTGCCAGCAGTGAAGCAGGAGGCCGAAGGACTGAAGCTTTCTTT. This sequence encodes CASSEAGGRRTEAFF.

Concerning this clonotype itself: The conserved closing phenylalanine or tryptophan is absent in this CDR3, likely reflecting a read error. V gene TRBV24-1 combines with J gene TRBJ1-4, with D unresolved. The CDR3 sequence is 17 residues long. Germline lookup yields CDR1 KGHDR and CDR2 SFDVKD. The CDR3 region is CATSDFIGFPTDEKLFL. The CDR3 region has the DNA TGTGCCACCAGTGATTTTATTGGGTTCCCAACTGATGAAAAACTGTTTCTT.

This clonotype was recorded many times. The chain uses TRBV27 and TRBJ2-3; 12 bases agree with TRBD2. This CDR3 has 16 residues. CDR1 and CDR2 from the germline V gene are MNHEY and SMNVEV (reference sequence). Trimming cost V 5 bases and J 1 base; bases outside gene matches: 4. CDR3 DNA sequence: TGTGCCAGCAGTACCAGACTAGCGGGGGGCACAGATACGCAGTATTTT. Residues: CASSTRLAGGTDTQYF.

The chain employs TRBV27 and TRBJ2-7, with 7 bases lining up with TRBD1. V shed 5 bases, J shed 7 bases, and the junction held 11 bases outside the gene matches. This CDR3 is built from 14 residues. The germline CDR1 and CDR2 sequences are MNHEY and SMNVEV (reference sequence). CDR3 DNA sequence: TGTGCCAGCAGTATAAATAAACAGGGGTGGGAGCAGTACTTC. This translates into CASSINKQGWEQYF.

This clonotype was seen a handful of times. A much larger clone lies one base from this, so it may be a read error. The gene calls are TRBV9 and TRBJ2-6; D is possibly TRBD1 (5 bases). CDR1 is SGDLS, CDR2 YYNGEE, per germline. This CDR3 has 15 residues. The CDR3 is CASSVTLKGANVPTF. The CDR3 DNA sequence: TGTGCCAGCAGCGTCACCCTGAAAGGGGCCAACGTCCCGACTTTC.

This clonotype was seen only a few times. This rearrangement joins TRBV5-6 to TRBJ2-7, with D possibly TRBD2 on 7 matching bases. The CDR3 has 17 residues. CDR1 is SGHDT, CDR2 YYEEEE, per germline. The V and J ends lost 0 bases and 4 bases respectively, with 20 bases between them. The CDR3 DNA reads as TGTGCCAGCAGCTTGGTGCGGTCATCGGGGGGCCGGTACGAGCAGTACTTC. Encoded protein: CASSLVRSSGGRYEQYF.

The J gene is TRBJ1-2, the V gene TRBV11-1; D remains ambiguous. The CDR3 totals 13 residues. The germline CDR1 and CDR2 sequences are SGHAT and FQDESV (reference sequence). Deletions cut 0 bases from V and 7 bases from J, with 9 bases between. CDR3 DNA sequence: TGTGCCAGCAGCTTAGCCAACGGCCTTGGCTACACCTTC. It encodes CASSLANGLGYTF.

Many counts were recorded for this clonotype. This sequence joins TRBV5-5 and TRBJ1-2; a possible D gene is TRBD1 (6 bases). The length of the CDR3 is 15 residues. The germline CDR1 and CDR2 sequences are SGHKS and YYEKEE (reference sequence). Trimming stripped 1 base from V and 4 bases from J, with 14 bases between. For the CDR3, the DNA is TGTGCCAGCAGCTTGTTTTCAGGGGACGCCTATGGCTACACCTTC. Translation: CASSLFSGDAYGYTF.

There are many counts of this clonotype. One end of the junction fails to match germline, which may point to a read error. The V and J genes are TRBV7-9 and TRBJ1-2; TRBD1 is a possible D gene (5 bases). There are 15 residues in the CDR3. CDR1 and CDR2 (germline): SEHNR, FQNEAQ (reference sequence). CDR3 residues: CASSLGRGTVYGYPF. CDR3 DNA: TGTGCCAGCAGCTTAGGACGGGGGACGGTCTATGGCTACCCCTTC.